The 7 T cell receptor beta chains presented below share a single source sample, sequenced in a study of cytotoxic CD8 clonotypes in ibrutinib-treated CLL. Sequenced by immunoSEQ multiplex PCR; TCRdb stores in-frame clones only, minus some. The repertoire holds more than 200,000 clones, with 60% to 75% as singletons. Source: PBMCs, taken after 24 months of ibrutinib treatment. The receptors stem from a human donor with chronic lymphocytic leukemia.

The V call is TRBV7-6, the J call TRBJ1-1, with unresolved D. The ends were cut back, 0 bases at V and 3 bases at J, with 5 bases in the middle. The V gene's germline CDR1 is SGHVS and CDR2 FNYEAQ. This CDR3 has 13 residues. CDR3 protein: CASSLASYTEAFF. The CDR3 nucleotides read TGTGCCAGCAGCTTAGCAAGTTACACTGAAGCTTTCTTT.

The table lists this clone with a few counts. The V and J genes are TRBV11-2 and TRBJ1-5, with TRBD1 matching over 7 bases. Per the germline V gene, CDR1 is SGHAT and CDR2 is FQNNGV. The CDR3 covers 15 residues. V lost 6 bases and J lost 7; bases outside the gene matches: 12. The CDR3 here is CASSGGTGVRQPQHF. The CDR3 nucleotides read TGTGCCAGCAGTGGCGGAACAGGGGTACGACAGCCCCAGCATTTT.

The rearrangement uses TRBV27 and TRBJ2-7, with D perhaps TRBD2 (5 bases). V shed 3 bases and J shed 7 bases, with 16 bases lying between them. This CDR3 comprises 14 residues. The germline CDR1 and CDR2 sequences are MNHEY and SMNVEV (reference sequence). CDR3 residues: CASSFTPLSGEQYF. DNA for the CDR3: TGTGCCAGCAGTTTTACCCCCCTCTCGGGGGAGCAGTACTTC.

V is TRBV5-4 and J is TRBJ2-2, with TRBD2 matching 10 bases. This CDR3 comprises 17 residues. From germline, CDR1 is SGHNT and CDR2 YYREEE (reference sequence). The J segment lost 7 bases and the V segment lost 4 bases, leaving 13 bases of the junction unmatched. CDR3 loop: CASSPQKSGRGGGELFF. The CDR3 DNA follows: TGTGCCAGCAGCCCCCAAAAAAGCGGGAGGGGTGGCGGGGAGCTGTTTTTT.

This clone came up once. Written as DNA, the CDR3 is TGCAGCGTTGTTAGCCAGATTGAAGCTTTCTTT. This encodes CSVVSQIEAFF. The V gene is TRBV29-1, the J gene TRBJ1-1; D gene ambiguous. V was cut by 4 bases and J by 7 bases, with 10 bases left in between. CDR1 and CDR2 (germline): SQVTM, ANQGSEA. CDR3 length equals 11 residues.

The chain carries TRBV7-9 and TRBJ2-5, with 10 bases that match TRBD1. V shed 5 bases and J 1 base; nucleotides not matched to a gene: 4. CDR1 is SEHNR and CDR2 is FQNEAQ in the germline V gene (reference sequence). This CDR3 contains 15 residues. The CDR3 reads CASSPGTGAQETQYF. CDR3 in DNA: TGTGCCAGCAGCCCTGGGACAGGGGCCCAAGAGACCCAGTACTTC.

This clone was observed once. The chain is built from TRBV4-3 and TRBJ2-1; D is ambiguous. Germline V gene lookup returns CDR1 LGHNA and CDR2 YSLEER. The V gene lost 4 bases and the J gene lost 0 bases, with 10 bases spanning the gap. CDR3 length: 15 residues. CDR3 residues: CASSPSPSSYNEQFF. For the CDR3, the DNA is TGCGCCAGCAGCCCTTCCCCTAGCTCCTACAATGAGCAGTTCTTC.